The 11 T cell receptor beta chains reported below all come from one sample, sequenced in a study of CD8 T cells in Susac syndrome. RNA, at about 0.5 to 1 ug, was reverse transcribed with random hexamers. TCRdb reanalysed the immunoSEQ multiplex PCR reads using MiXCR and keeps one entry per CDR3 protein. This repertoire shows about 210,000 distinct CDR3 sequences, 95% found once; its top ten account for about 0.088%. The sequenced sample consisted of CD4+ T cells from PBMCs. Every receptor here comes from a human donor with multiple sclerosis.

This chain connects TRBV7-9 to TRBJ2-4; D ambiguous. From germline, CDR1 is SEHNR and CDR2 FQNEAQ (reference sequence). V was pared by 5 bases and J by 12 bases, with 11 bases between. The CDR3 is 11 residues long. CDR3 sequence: CASSAETNQYF. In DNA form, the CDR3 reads TGTGCCAGCAGCGCTGAGACCAATCAGTACTTC.

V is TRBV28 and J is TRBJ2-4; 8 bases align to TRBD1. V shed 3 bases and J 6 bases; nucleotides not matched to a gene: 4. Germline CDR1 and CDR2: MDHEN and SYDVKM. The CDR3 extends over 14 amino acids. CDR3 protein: CASSFPDRANIQYF. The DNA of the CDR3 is TGTGCCAGCAGTTTTCCGGACAGGGCAAACATTCAGTACTTC.

In DNA form, the CDR3 reads TGCGTCTCCGGGACCGACCTTAACTATGGCTACACCTTC. This codes for CVSGTDLNYGYTF. The chain carries TRBV29-1 and TRBJ1-2, with a possible D match to TRBD1 (5 bases). This CDR3 comprises 13 residues. The germline CDR1 and CDR2 sequences are SQVTM and ANQGSEA.

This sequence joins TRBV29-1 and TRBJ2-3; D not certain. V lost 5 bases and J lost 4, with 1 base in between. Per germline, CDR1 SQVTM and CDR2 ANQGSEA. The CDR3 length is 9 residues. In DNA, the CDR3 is TGCAGCGTTCCAGATACGCAGTATTTT. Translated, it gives CSVPDTQYF.

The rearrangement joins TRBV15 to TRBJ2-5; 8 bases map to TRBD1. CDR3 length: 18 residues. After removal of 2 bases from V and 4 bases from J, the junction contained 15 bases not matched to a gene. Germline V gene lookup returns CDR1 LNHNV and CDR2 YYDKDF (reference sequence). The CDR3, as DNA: TGTGCCACCAGCAGATACCGGACAGGGCAAAACTCTGGAGAGACCCAGTACTTC. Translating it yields CATSRYRTGQNSGETQYF.

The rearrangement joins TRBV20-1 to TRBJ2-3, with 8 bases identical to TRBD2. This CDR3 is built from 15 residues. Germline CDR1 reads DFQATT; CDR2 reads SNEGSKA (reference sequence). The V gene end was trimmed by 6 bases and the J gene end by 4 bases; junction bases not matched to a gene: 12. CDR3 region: CSAIKTSVGADTQYF. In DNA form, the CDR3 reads TGCAGTGCGATCAAGACTAGCGTGGGCGCAGATACGCAGTATTTT.

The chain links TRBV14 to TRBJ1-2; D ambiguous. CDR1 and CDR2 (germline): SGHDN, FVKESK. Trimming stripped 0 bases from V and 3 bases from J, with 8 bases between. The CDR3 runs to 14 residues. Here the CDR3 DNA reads TGTGCCAGCAGCCAAGACAGTTTTTACTATGGCTACACCTTC. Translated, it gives CASSQDSFYYGYTF. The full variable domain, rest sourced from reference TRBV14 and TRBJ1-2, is EAGVTQFPSHSVIEKGQTVTLRCDPISGHDNLYWYRRVMGKEIKFLLHFVKESKQDESGMPNNRFLAERTGGTYSTLKVQPAELEDSGVYFCASSQDSFYYGYTFGSGTRLTVV.

CDR3 sequence: CASNFGTGQGQSEQFF. CDR3 coding DNA: TGTGCCAGCAACTTTGGAACGGGACAGGGGCAGAGTGAGCAGTTCTTC. The genes are TRBV9 and TRBJ2-1; 10 bases align to TRBD1. The junction had 15 bases not matched to a gene; V was cut back by 6 bases and J by 9 bases. The length of the CDR3 is 16 residues. Germline V CDR1 and CDR2: SGDLS, YYNGEE.

CDR3 region: CASSARQGRSSPLHF. In DNA form, the CDR3 reads TGTGCCAGCAGCGCGAGACAGGGGAGGAGTTCACCCCTCCACTTT. The chain couples TRBV14 to TRBJ1-6; TRBD1 matches at 8 bases. The CDR3 runs to 15 residues. Germline V lookup: CDR1 SGHDN, CDR2 FVKESK. V lost 5 bases to trimming and J lost 9 bases; unmatched junction nucleotides: 9.

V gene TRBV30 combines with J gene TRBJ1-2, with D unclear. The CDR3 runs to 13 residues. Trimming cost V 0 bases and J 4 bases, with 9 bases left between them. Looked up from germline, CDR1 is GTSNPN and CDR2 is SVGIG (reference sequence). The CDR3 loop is CAWSVPNVYGYTF. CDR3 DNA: TGTGCCTGGAGTGTACCAAACGTCTATGGCTACACCTTC. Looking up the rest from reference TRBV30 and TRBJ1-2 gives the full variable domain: SQTIHQWPATLVQPVGSPLSLECTVEGTSNPNLYWYRQAAGRGLQLLFYSVGIGQISSEVPQNLSASRPQDRQFILSSKKLLLSDSGFYLCAWSVPNVYGYTFGSGTRLTVV.

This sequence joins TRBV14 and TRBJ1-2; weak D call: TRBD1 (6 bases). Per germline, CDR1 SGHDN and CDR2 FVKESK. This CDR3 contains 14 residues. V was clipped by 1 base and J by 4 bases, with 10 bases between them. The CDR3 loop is CASSQADRSYGYTF. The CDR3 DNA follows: TGTGCCAGCAGCCAAGCCGACAGGAGCTATGGCTACACCTTC. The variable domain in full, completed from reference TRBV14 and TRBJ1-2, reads EAGVTQFPSHSVIEKGQTVTLRCDPISGHDNLYWYRRVMGKEIKFLLHFVKESKQDESGMPNNRFLAERTGGTYSTLKVQPAELEDSGVYFCASSQADRSYGYTFGSGTRLTVV.